This passage covers 17 T cell receptor beta chains from one sample sequenced in a study of PD-L1 blockade in urothelial cancer. Noted time point: pretreatment peripheral blood. The table came from immunoSEQ multiplex PCR; TCRdb's copy has only in-frame clones and leaves some out. Here the sample spans some 46,000 clones, 80% being singletons. The sequences come from PBMCs, collected around atezolizumab (anti-PD-L1) treatment. The receptors shown here come from a man aged 55 to 70 with urothelial cancer.

The chain combines TRBV28 with TRBJ2-2, with TRBD2 matching 9 bases. Germline CDR1 is MDHEN and CDR2 is SYDVKM. The CDR3 loop spans 15 amino acids. The ends lost 6 bases at V and 7 bases at J; junction bases unmatched: 9. Here the CDR3 DNA reads TGTGCCAGCAGAGGGCTAGCGGGGAACGGCGGGGAGCTGTTTTTT. Translated: CASRGLAGNGGELFF.

Only one count was recorded for this clone. The gene calls are TRBV5-4 and TRBJ2-2, with no clear D. The V end lost 5 bases, the J end lost 5 bases, and 10 bases lay between the germline ends. CDR3 length: 13 amino acids. The V gene's germline CDR1 is SGHNT and CDR2 YYREEE (reference sequence). CDR3 nucleotide sequence: TGTGCCAGCAGGCTAGTAGAGACCGGGGAGCTGTTTTTT. This encodes CASRLVETGELFF.

This chain uses TRBV19 with TRBJ1-5, with D maybe TRBD1 (5 bases). The germline CDR1 and CDR2 sequences are LNHDA and SQIVND (reference sequence). This CDR3 is built from 16 residues. Trimming removed 5 bases at V and 7 bases at J, with 21 bases between. This CDR3 is CASSLGGPRGIQPQHF. DNA of the CDR3: TGTGCCAGTAGTCTTGGGGGACCCCGGGGGATCCAGCCCCAGCATTTT.

This chain connects TRBV7-2 to TRBJ1-5; the match to TRBD1 covers 8 bases. The V segment lost 5 bases and the J segment 7 bases; nucleotides outside the gene matches: 10. This CDR3 contains 15 residues. Germline V gene data show CDR1 as SGHTA and CDR2 as FQGNSA. The CDR3 region has the DNA TGTGCCAGCAGCGAATCCAGGGGGCCTGGGCAGCCCCAGCATTTT. It translates to CASSESRGPGQPQHF.

The chain has TRBV6-6 and TRBJ2-7, with D unresolved. The CDR3 is 12 amino acids. CDR1 MNHNY and CDR2 SVGAGI come from the germline V gene (reference sequence). V was clipped by 2 bases and J by 4 bases, with 6 bases between them. CDR3 in DNA: TGTGCCAGCAGTTACGTGGCATACGAGCAGTACTTC. Translation gives CASSYVAYEQYF.

The CDR3, as DNA: TGTGCCAGCAGCCCAGGGGTAGCCAAAAACATTCAGTACTTC. Its translation is CASSPGVAKNIQYF. The chain has TRBV5-5 and TRBJ2-4; D might be TRBD1 (6 bases). This CDR3 has 14 amino acids. V was trimmed by 4 bases and J by 0 bases, leaving 8 bases between them. Per the germline V gene, CDR1 is SGHKS and CDR2 is YYEKEE (reference sequence).

Details on this clone: Compared with germline, one end of the junction differs, possibly owing to a read error. The chain is built from TRBV6-1 and TRBJ1-5; possible D gene TRBD1, 5 bases. Germline V gene sequence: CDR1 MNHNS, CDR2 SASEGT. The CDR3 loop spans 15 amino acids. CDR3 bases: TGTGCCAACAGTGAAGGCGGGGGACGGCCTTCGCCCCAGCATTTT. The encoded protein is CANSEGGGRPSPQHF.

This chain uses TRBV2 with TRBJ1-4; D is unclear. The CDR3 has 13 amino acids. The V and J ends lost 4 bases and 6 bases respectively, with 9 bases between them. CDR1 is SNHLY and CDR2 is FYNNEI in the germline V gene. CDR3 sequence reads: CASSGSGYEKLFF. CDR3 nucleotide sequence: TGTGCCAGCAGTGGGAGTGGTTATGAAAAACTGTTTTTT.

The chain employs TRBV10-3 and TRBJ2-3; 15 nucleotides align to TRBD2. Germline V gene data show CDR1 as ENHRY and CDR2 as SYGVKD. J gave up 3 bases and V 8 bases, and 6 bases lay outside the gene matches. This CDR3 has 16 residues. CDR3 sequence reads: CAIGRTSGGVTDTQYF. CDR3 nucleotides: TGTGCCATCGGCCGGACTAGCGGGGGGGTGACAGATACGCAGTATTTT.

This sequence joins TRBV28 and TRBJ1-2; D is uncertain. CDR3 length: 13 amino acids. Per germline, CDR1 MDHEN and CDR2 SYDVKM. V lost 8 bases and J 9 bases, leaving 19 bases between the germline ends. Written as DNA, the CDR3 is TGTGCCAGCGGAGGAGGCACAGTTGTTAGCTACACCTTC. It specifies CASGGGTVVSYTF.

The chain employs TRBV5-4 and TRBJ2-3; 10 nucleotides align to TRBD2. Germline V lookup: CDR1 SGHNT, CDR2 YYREEE (reference sequence). Trimming removed 1 base from V and 3 bases from J; junction bases left unmatched: 8. CDR3 size: 17 residues. CDR3 DNA sequence: TGTGCCAGCAGCTTGAAGTTAAGCGGGGGGGCGACAGATACGCAGTATTTT. Protein sequence: CASSLKLSGGATDTQYF.

This rearrangement joins TRBV7-9 to TRBJ2-1, with a weak D call TRBD1 (5 bases). The V end was cut by 3 bases, the J end by 8 bases, with 11 bases between. This CDR3 contains 13 residues. Germline V lookup: CDR1 SEHNR, CDR2 FQNEAQ (reference sequence). In nucleotides, the CDR3 is TGTGCCAGCAGCTTGGCCCAGGGCCATGAGCAGTTCTTC. Translation: CASSLAQGHEQFF.

The CDR3 spells CASTNAGGYEQYF. In DNA, the CDR3 is TGTGCCAGCACAAACGCAGGGGGCTACGAGCAGTACTTC. This chain joins TRBV18 and TRBJ2-7, with 7 positions matching TRBD1. Germline assignment: CDR1 KGHSH and CDR2 LQKENI. The CDR3 contains 13 residues. Unmatched junction bases numbered 7, after V lost 8 bases and J lost 3 bases.

The chain uses TRBV7-2 and TRBJ2-5; D may be TRBD1 (7 bases). The CDR3 consists of 15 residues. In germline, CDR1 is SGHTA, CDR2 FQGNSA. Trimming cost V 1 base and J 5 bases, with 14 bases left between them. The CDR3 nucleotides read TGTGCCAGCAGCTTAGGGAGGGGGCGGGTTGAGACCCAGTACTTC. Translating gives CASSLGRGRVETQYF.

The chain joins TRBV6-5 to TRBJ1-1; no clear D. V lost 6 bases to trimming and J lost 0 bases, with 8 bases between them. Germline values: CDR1 MNHEY, CDR2 SVGAGI. The CDR3 consists of 13 residues. This chain's CDR3 is CASSSRMNTEAFF. In DNA form, the CDR3 reads TGTGCCAGCAGCTCCAGAATGAACACTGAAGCTTTCTTT.

The V and J genes are TRBV6-1 and TRBJ1-1; possible D gene TRBD1, 5 bases. The germline CDR1 and CDR2 sequences are MNHNS and SASEGT. The CDR3 covers 17 residues. V lost 0 bases and J lost 0, with 14 bases in between. As DNA, the CDR3 is TGTGCCAGCAGTGAAGCTGTGATAGGGGACTTGAACACTGAAGCTTTCTTT. Amino acid sequence: CASSEAVIGDLNTEAFF.

The CDR3: CASSLRGGDLPYEQYF. CDR3 bases: TGCGCCAGCAGCTTGCGGGGCGGGGACCTTCCGTACGAGCAGTACTTC. V and J are TRBV5-1 and TRBJ2-7; maybe TRBD2 (6 bases). Looked up from germline, CDR1 is SGHRS and CDR2 is YFSETQ. The CDR3 consists of 16 residues. With 1 base removed from V and 4 bases from J, the gap between germline ends came to 18 bases.